The 19 T cell receptor beta chains in this list originate from one sample, sequenced in a study of spatial heterogeneity in lung cancer. TCRdb reprocessed the 5' RACE reads via MiXCR and lists one record per CDR3 protein. The sample records approximately 40,000 distinct CDR3 sequences, 12% to 15% being singletons. The time point: sample taken at primary tumor resection. Sequencing covered unsorted whole RNA taken from tumor, nontumor lung or frozen PBMC. Sequenced material: PBMCs, taken at surgery. These receptors came from a male donor with early-stage non-small cell lung cancer.

This clonotype was detected ten times or more. The chain links TRBV7-3 to TRBJ2-1, with 12 nucleotides matching TRBD2. The CDR3 covers 15 residues. V lost 4 bases, J lost 3 bases, and 1 base stayed unmatched. From germline, CDR1 is SGHTA and CDR2 FQGTGA. The CDR3 region is CASSSLAGGYNEQFF. CDR3 nucleotides: TGTGCCAGCAGCTCACTAGCGGGAGGCTACAATGAGCAGTTCTTC.

In its sample, this clonotype was seen a few times. V is TRBV9 and J is TRBJ1-6; D is uncertain. Germline lookup yields CDR1 SGDLS and CDR2 YYNGEE. The V end was cut by 4 bases, the J end by 2 bases, with 19 bases between. The CDR3 has 18 residues. The CDR3: CASSQEPGLRAYNSPLHF. The CDR3 DNA reads as TGTGCCAGCAGCCAAGAGCCAGGACTCCGGGCCTATAATTCACCCCTCCACTTT.

The chain couples TRBV5-1 to TRBJ2-5, with D possibly being TRBD2 (6 bases). The V end lost 4 bases, the J end lost 3 bases, and 13 bases lay between the germline ends. This CDR3 is 14 amino acids long. Germline V CDR1 and CDR2: SGHRS, YFSETQ. In nucleotides, the CDR3 is TGCGCCAGCAGCGATCAATCGGGGGAAGAGACCCAGTACTTC. This translates into CASSDQSGEETQYF.

This clonotype has more than one count but fewer than ten. The genes are TRBV28 and TRBJ2-7; TRBD2 matches at 10 bases. The V gene's germline CDR1 is MDHEN and CDR2 SYDVKM. V was clipped by 7 bases and J by 3 bases; unmatched bases: 9. This CDR3 spans 15 amino acids. The CDR3 protein is CASTFRLAGFYEQYF. The CDR3 DNA reads TGTGCCAGCACCTTCAGACTAGCGGGTTTCTACGAGCAGTACTTC.

The sample holds many counts of this clonotype. This sequence joins TRBV6-2 or TRBV6-3 and TRBJ2-1, with TRBD2 matching 8 bases. Germline CDR1 reads MNHEY; CDR2 reads SVGEGT. CDR3 length equals 14 residues. Trimming cost V 2 bases and J 4 bases; bases outside gene matches: 1. CDR3 sequence (DNA): TGTGCCAGCAGTTACGGGACTAGGTACAATGAGCAGTTCTTC. Protein sequence: CASSYGTRYNEQFF.

This clonotype was found a few times. The V gene is TRBV5-1, the J gene TRBJ2-3, with TRBD2 as a possible D gene (6 bases). The V end lost 3 bases, the J end lost 4 bases, and 12 bases lay between the germline ends. CDR1 and CDR2 from the germline V gene are SGHRS and YFSETQ. The CDR3 is 14 residues long. The CDR3 coding sequence is TGCGCCAGCAGCTCACTAGCTTTGCCAGATACGCAGTATTTT. Amino acids: CASSSLALPDTQYF.

The chain joins TRBV6-2 or TRBV6-3 to TRBJ1-2; D is unclear. The CDR3 runs to 14 residues. CDR1 and CDR2 from the germline V gene are MNHEY and SVGEGT. V lost 4 bases and J 3 bases, leaving 12 bases between the germline ends. CDR3 amino acids: CASSSESFYYGYTF. CDR3 DNA: TGTGCCAGCAGTTCAGAGTCCTTCTACTATGGCTACACCTTC.

The chain has TRBV29-1 and TRBJ2-5; D is undetermined. The V gene lost 5 bases and the J gene lost 0 bases, with 7 bases spanning the gap. The CDR3 has 12 amino acids. Germline CDR1 reads SQVTM; CDR2 reads ANQGSEA. CDR3 region: CSVCRDQETQYF. As DNA, the CDR3 is TGCAGCGTTTGTAGGGACCAAGAGACCCAGTACTTC. Drawing the rest from reference TRBV29-1 and TRBJ2-5, the complete variable domain is SAVISQKPSRDICQRGTSLTIQCQVDSQVTMMFWYRQQPGQSLTLIATANQGSEATYESGFVIDKFPISRPNLTFSTLTVSNMSPEDSSIYLCSVCRDQETQYFGPGTRLLVL.

This clonotype appeared many times. The chain links TRBV16 to TRBJ1-1; D gene ambiguous. The CDR3 runs to 15 residues. The V end was cut by 0 bases, the J end by 4 bases, with 12 bases between. Germline-derived CDR1 and CDR2 are KGHSY and FQNENV. In nucleotides, the CDR3 is TGTGCCAGCAGCCAATCCCGCAGGTTACCCACTGAAGCTTTCTTT. Its translation: CASSQSRRLPTEAFF.

This clonotype has a count of ten or more. The chain combines TRBV3-1 with TRBJ2-1, with D unclear. The V and J ends lost 0 bases and 4 bases respectively, with 4 bases between them. Looked up from germline, CDR1 is LGHDT and CDR2 is YNNKEL (reference sequence). The CDR3 runs 13 residues. The CDR3 protein is CASSQDRYNEQFF. The CDR3 nucleotides are TGTGCCAGCAGCCAAGACAGGTACAATGAGCAGTTCTTC.

This clonotype was picked up many times. The chain uses TRBV29-1 and TRBJ2-2; D uncertain. Trimming left V 4 bases short and J 0 bases short, with 15 bases between. Germline-derived CDR1 and CDR2 are SQVTM and ANQGSEA. The CDR3 has 16 residues. The CDR3 here is CSVGESSHTNTGELFF. The CDR3 nucleotides read TGCAGCGTTGGAGAGAGCAGTCATACGAACACCGGGGAGCTGTTTTTT.

This clonotype was counted between two and nine times. The chain has TRBV21-1 and TRBJ2-3; TRBD1 reflects the table's D call only, with no check against the DNA. TRBV21-1 is a documented pseudogene. The CDR3 spans 16 residues. For the CDR3, the DNA is TGTGCCAGCAGCAAACCTGGGACAGGGCACACAGATACGCAGTATTTT. Its translation is CASSKPGTGHTDTQYF.

The CDR3 spells CASSLGAGTYNEQFF. As DNA, the CDR3 is TGTGCCAGCAGCTTGGGGGCAGGCACCTACAATGAGCAGTTCTTC. The chain recombines TRBV5-4 with TRBJ2-1; D ambiguous. The V gene lost 0 bases and the J gene lost 2 bases, with 9 bases spanning the gap. Per the germline V gene, CDR1 is SGHNT and CDR2 is YYREEE (reference sequence). CDR3 length equals 15 residues.

In this sample, this clonotype turned up a few times. The genes are TRBV20-1 and TRBJ2-5; 9 bases fit TRBD2. This CDR3 contains 16 residues. V shed 6 bases and J 4 bases; nucleotides not matched to a gene: 15. Germline CDR1 is DFQATT and CDR2 is SNEGSKA (reference sequence). The DNA of the CDR3 is TGCAGTGCGCGGCCCCCCGGGACTAGCTTCCGAGAGACCCAGTACTTC. It translates to CSARPPGTSFRETQYF.

This rearrangement joins TRBV20-1 to TRBJ2-3; D might be TRBD2 (6 bases). Trimming removed 7 bases at V and 3 bases at J, with 14 bases between. The CDR3 has 13 residues. CDR1 and CDR2 (germline): DFQATT, SNEGSKA (reference sequence). The CDR3, as DNA: TGCAGTGTGTCGAGTAGCGGAACAGATACGCAGTATTTT. Protein: CSVSSSGTDTQYF.

Comments on this clonotype: Sequence at one end of the junction differs from germline and may be a read error. The gene calls are TRBV10-1 and TRBJ1-1; no definite D call. The germline V gene has CDR1 WNHNN and CDR2 SYGVQD (reference sequence). The CDR3 sequence is 11 residues long. The DNA of the CDR3 is TGCGCCAGCAGTCTTGGGCGTGAAGCTTACTTT. It encodes CASSLGREAYF.

The genes are TRBV7-9 and TRBJ2-5, with TRBD2 as a possible D gene (6 bases). The CDR3 has 15 residues. Trimming took off 0 bases at V and 2 bases at J, with 10 bases between the two ends. Germline lookup yields CDR1 SEHNR and CDR2 FQNEAQ (reference sequence). The CDR3 nucleotides are TGTGCCAGCAGCTTAGCCTCTCGGGGGCAAGAGACCCAGTACTTC. This encodes CASSLASRGQETQYF.

This clonotype was recorded many times. The chain joins TRBV6-1 to TRBJ2-7; no clear D. CDR3 length: 13 amino acids. In germline, CDR1 is MNHNS, CDR2 SASEGT. Trimming took off 8 bases at V and 3 bases at J, with 14 bases between the two ends. CDR3 in DNA: TGTGCCAGCCGCCAGACACAACTCTACGAGCAGTACTTC. The encoded protein is CASRQTQLYEQYF.

This chain connects TRBV20-1 to TRBJ1-1, with TRBD1 matching 8 bases. After removal of 3 bases from V and 4 bases from J, the junction contained 7 bases not matched to a gene. CDR1 and CDR2 from the germline V gene are DFQATT and SNEGSKA (reference sequence). The CDR3 is made up of 14 amino acids. The CDR3 loop is CSASRGLGVTEAFF. Here the CDR3 DNA reads TGCAGTGCTAGCAGGGGGCTGGGAGTCACTGAAGCTTTCTTT.